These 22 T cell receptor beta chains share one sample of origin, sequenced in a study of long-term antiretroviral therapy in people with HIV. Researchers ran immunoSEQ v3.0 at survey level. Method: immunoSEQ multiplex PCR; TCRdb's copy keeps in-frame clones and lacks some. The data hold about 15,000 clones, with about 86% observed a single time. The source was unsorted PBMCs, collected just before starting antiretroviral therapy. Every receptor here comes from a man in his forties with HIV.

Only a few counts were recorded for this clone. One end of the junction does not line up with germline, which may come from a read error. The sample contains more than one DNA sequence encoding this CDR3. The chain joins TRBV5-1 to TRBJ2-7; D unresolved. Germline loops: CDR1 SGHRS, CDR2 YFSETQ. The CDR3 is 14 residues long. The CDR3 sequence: CASSSDPGVYEQYF. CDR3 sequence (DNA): TGTGCCAGCAGCTCTGACCCTGGGGTATACGAGCAGTACTTC.

The CDR3 here is CASSESRDEAFF. CDR3 coding DNA: TGTGCCAGCAGTGAAAGTAGGGACGAAGCTTTCTTT. This sequence joins TRBV2 and TRBJ1-1, with D possibly being TRBD1 (5 bases). Trimming took off 2 bases at V and 8 bases at J, with 9 bases between the two ends. The germline gives CDR1 SNHLY, CDR2 FYNNEI. The CDR3 runs 12 residues.

The chain's CDR3 is CASSTRQVRQETQYF. The DNA for the CDR3 is TGTGCCAGTAGTACTCGACAGGTCCGCCAAGAGACCCAGTACTTC. The chain links TRBV19 to TRBJ2-5; D might be TRBD1 (6 bases). CDR3 length equals 15 residues. In germline, CDR1 is LNHDA, CDR2 SQIVND (reference sequence). Trimming left V 4 bases short and J 1 base short, with 13 bases between.

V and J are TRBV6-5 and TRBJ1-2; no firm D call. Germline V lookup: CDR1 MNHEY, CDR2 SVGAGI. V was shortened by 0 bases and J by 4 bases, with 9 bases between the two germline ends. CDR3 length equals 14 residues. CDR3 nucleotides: TGTGCCAGCAGTTACTCGGAGGGAAGCTATGGCTACACCTTC. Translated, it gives CASSYSEGSYGYTF.

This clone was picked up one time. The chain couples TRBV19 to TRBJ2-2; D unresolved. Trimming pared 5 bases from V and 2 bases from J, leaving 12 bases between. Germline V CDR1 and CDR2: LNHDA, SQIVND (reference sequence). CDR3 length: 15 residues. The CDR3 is CASSWKRANTGELFF. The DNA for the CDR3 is TGTGCCAGTAGTTGGAAAAGGGCAAACACCGGGGAGCTGTTTTTT.

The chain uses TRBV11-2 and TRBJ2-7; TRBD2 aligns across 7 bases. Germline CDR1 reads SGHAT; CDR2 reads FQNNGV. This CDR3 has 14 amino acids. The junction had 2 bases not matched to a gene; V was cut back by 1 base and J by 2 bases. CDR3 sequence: CASSLGAGAYEQYF. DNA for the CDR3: TGTGCCAGCAGCTTAGGCGCGGGAGCCTACGAGCAGTACTTC. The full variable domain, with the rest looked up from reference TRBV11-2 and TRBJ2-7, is EAGVAQSPRYKIIEKRQSVAFWCNPISGHATLYWYQQILGQGPKLLIQFQNNGVVDDSQLPKDRFSAERLKGVDSTLKIQPAKLEDSAVYLCASSLGAGAYEQYFGPGTRLTVT.

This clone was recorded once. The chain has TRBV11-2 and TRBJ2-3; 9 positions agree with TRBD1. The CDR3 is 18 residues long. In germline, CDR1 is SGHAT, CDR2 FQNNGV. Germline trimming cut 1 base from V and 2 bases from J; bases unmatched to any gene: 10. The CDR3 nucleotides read TGTGCCAGCAGCTTAGTCTATGGGGGACAGGGTTACACAGATACGCAGTATTTT. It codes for CASSLVYGGQGYTDTQYF.

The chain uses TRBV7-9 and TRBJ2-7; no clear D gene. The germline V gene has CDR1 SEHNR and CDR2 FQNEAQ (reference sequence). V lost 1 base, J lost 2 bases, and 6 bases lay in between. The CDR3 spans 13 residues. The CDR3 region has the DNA TGTGCCAGCAGCTTAGGGTCAGCCTACGAGCAGTACTTC. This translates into CASSLGSAYEQYF.

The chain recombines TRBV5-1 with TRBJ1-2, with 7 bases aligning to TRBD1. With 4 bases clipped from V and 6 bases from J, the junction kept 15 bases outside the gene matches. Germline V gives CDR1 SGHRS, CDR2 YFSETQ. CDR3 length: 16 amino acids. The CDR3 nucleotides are TGCGCCAGCAGCCCAACTACAAACGACAGGGTACATGGCTACACCTTC. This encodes CASSPTTNDRVHGYTF.

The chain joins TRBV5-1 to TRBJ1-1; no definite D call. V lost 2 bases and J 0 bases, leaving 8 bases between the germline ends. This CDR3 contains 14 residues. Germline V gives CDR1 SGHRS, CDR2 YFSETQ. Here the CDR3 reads CASSLAQMNTEAFF. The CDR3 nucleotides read TGCGCCAGCAGCTTAGCACAGATGAACACTGAAGCTTTCTTT.

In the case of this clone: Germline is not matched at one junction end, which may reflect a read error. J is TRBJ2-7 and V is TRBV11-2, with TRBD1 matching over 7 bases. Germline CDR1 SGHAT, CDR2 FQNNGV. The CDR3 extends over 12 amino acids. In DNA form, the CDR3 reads TGTGCCAGCAGCCCAGGGGGATACGGGCAGTACTTC. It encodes CASSPGGYGQYF.

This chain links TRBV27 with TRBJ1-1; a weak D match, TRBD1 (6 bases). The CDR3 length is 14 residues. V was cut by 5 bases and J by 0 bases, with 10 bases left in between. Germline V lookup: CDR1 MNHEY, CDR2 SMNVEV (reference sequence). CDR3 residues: CASSATGMNTEAFF. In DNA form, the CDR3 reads TGTGCCAGCAGTGCTACAGGGATGAACACTGAAGCTTTCTTT.

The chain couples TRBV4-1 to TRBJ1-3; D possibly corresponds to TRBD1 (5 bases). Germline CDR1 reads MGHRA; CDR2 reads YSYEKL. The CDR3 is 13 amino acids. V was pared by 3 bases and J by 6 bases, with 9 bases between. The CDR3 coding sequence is TGCGCCAGCAGCCACAGGGTGACAAACACCATATATTTT. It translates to CASSHRVTNTIYF.

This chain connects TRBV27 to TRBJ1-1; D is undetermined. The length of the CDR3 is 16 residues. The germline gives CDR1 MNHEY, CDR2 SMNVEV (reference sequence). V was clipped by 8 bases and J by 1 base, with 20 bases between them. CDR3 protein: CASARGVLSSNTEAFF. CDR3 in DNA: TGTGCCAGCGCCCGCGGAGTATTAAGCTCGAACACTGAAGCTTTCTTT.

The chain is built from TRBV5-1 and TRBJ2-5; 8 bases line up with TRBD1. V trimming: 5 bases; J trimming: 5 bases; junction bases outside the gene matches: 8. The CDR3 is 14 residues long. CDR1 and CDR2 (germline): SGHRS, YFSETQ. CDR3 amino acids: CASRIPTGAETQYF. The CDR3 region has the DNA TGCGCCAGCAGGATTCCGACAGGGGCCGAGACCCAGTACTTC.

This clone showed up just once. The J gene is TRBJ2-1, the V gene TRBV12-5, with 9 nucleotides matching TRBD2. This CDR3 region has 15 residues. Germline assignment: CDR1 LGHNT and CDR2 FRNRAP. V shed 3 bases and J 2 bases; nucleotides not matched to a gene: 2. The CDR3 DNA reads TGTGCTAGTGGTTTAATAGCGGGGGCCTACAATGAGCAGTTCTTC. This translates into CASGLIAGAYNEQFF.

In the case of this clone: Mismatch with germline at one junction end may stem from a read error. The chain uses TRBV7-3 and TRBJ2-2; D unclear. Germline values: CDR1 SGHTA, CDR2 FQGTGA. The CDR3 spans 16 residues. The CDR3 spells CASSPQAIWNAGELFF. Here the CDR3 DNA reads TGTGCCAGCAGCCCGCAGGCGATCTGGAACGCCGGGGAGCTGTTTTTT.

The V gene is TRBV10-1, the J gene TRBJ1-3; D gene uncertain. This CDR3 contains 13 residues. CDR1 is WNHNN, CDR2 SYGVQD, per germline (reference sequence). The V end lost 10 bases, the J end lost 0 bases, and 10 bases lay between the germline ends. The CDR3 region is CANGRDSGNTIYF. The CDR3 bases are TGCGCCAACGGACGGGACTCTGGAAACACCATATATTTT.

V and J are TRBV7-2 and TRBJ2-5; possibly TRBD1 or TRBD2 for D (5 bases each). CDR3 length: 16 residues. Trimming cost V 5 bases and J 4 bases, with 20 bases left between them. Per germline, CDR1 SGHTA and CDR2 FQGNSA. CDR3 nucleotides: TGTGCCAGCAGCCTTACGGGGCACGGGGTCAGAGAGACCCAGTACTTC. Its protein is CASSLTGHGVRETQYF.

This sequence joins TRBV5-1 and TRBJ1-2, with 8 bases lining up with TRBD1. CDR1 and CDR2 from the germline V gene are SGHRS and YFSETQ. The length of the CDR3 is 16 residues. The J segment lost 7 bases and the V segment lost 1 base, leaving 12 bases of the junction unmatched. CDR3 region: CASSLWAVDRAVGYTF. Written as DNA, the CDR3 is TGCGCCAGCAGCTTGTGGGCCGTGGACAGGGCTGTTGGCTACACCTTC.

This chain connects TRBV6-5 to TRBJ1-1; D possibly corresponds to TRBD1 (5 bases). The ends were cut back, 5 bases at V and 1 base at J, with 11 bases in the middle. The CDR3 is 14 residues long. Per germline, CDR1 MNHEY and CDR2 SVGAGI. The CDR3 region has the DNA TGTGCCAGCAGTCTCGGGGCCGGGAACACTGAAGCTTTCTTT. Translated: CASSLGAGNTEAFF.

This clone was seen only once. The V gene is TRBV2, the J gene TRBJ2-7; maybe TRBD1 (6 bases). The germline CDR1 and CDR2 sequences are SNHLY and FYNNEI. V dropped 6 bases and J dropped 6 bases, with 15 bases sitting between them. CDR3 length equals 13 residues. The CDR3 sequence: CASSWGHQGEQYF. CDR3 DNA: TGTGCCAGCAGCTGGGGACATCAGGGCGAGCAGTACTTC.